The 19 T cell receptor beta chains listed next were all sequenced from one sample in a study of T cell responses to AZD1222 COVID-19 vaccine. Only in-frame clones appear in the TCRdb table, and some are missing; sequencing was by immunoSEQ multiplex PCR. The table includes 100,000 to 150,000 clones, more than 75% detected once. This material consisted of peripheral blood, taken on day 0 of AZD1222 vaccination. Receptor source: an adult in good health.

This chain uses TRBV2 with TRBJ2-2; D is unresolved. Germline V lookup: CDR1 SNHLY, CDR2 FYNNEI. V lost 4 bases and J lost 3, with 6 bases in between. This CDR3 spans 13 amino acids. CDR3 in DNA: TGTGCCAGCAGTGTGTCCCACACCGGGGAGCTGTTTTTT. Its protein product is CASSVSHTGELFF.

The chain recombines TRBV2 with TRBJ2-5; 7 bases fit TRBD1. This CDR3 is built from 13 residues. Trimming took 4 bases from V and 9 from J; bases not matched to a gene: 8. The germline CDR1 and CDR2 sequences are SNHLY and FYNNEI. The CDR3 loop reads CASSVGQLRAQYF. CDR3 nucleotide sequence: TGTGCCAGCAGTGTGGGACAGTTGAGGGCCCAGTACTTC.

The V and J genes are TRBV25-1 and TRBJ2-5; D is perhaps TRBD2 (5 bases). CDR3 length equals 14 residues. V was trimmed by 0 bases and J by 2 bases, leaving 7 bases between them. Germline-derived CDR1 and CDR2 are MGHDK and SYGVNS. Here the CDR3 DNA reads TGTGCCAGCAGTGAATATCGAGGGCAAGAGACCCAGTACTTC. Residues: CASSEYRGQETQYF.

The chain uses TRBV13 and TRBJ1-1; D unclear. CDR1 is PRHDT, CDR2 FYEKMQ, per germline (reference sequence). The CDR3 sequence is 11 residues long. With 5 bases removed from V and 2 bases from J, the gap between germline ends came to 3 bases. The CDR3, as DNA: TGTGCCAGCAGCCACAACACTGAAGCTTTCTTT. Translated, it gives CASSHNTEAFF. Using reference TRBV13 and TRBJ1-1 for the parts outside the CDR3, the full variable domain is AAGVIQSPRHLIKEKRETATLKCYPIPRHDTVYWYQQGPGQDPQFLISFYEKMQSDKGSIPDRFSAQQFSDYHSELNMSSLELGDSALYFCASSHNTEAFFGQGTRLTVV.

This clone came up once. The CDR3 DNA reads as TGTGCCAGCAAGGCCCAGCACACAGATACGCAGTATTTT. Its translation: CASKAQHTDTQYF. The rearrangement uses TRBV25-1 and TRBJ2-3; no firm D call. Germline V gene data show CDR1 as MGHDK and CDR2 as SYGVNS. This CDR3 comprises 13 residues. The V and J ends lost 7 bases and 2 bases respectively, with 10 bases between them.

This chain uses TRBV19 with TRBJ2-2, with D possibly being TRBD2 (6 bases). CDR1 is LNHDA, CDR2 SQIVND, per germline (reference sequence). V was clipped by 4 bases and J by 0 bases, with 18 bases between them. The CDR3 runs to 18 residues. The CDR3: CASSSLPGLTANTGELFF. The CDR3 DNA follows: TGTGCCAGTAGTAGTCTTCCGGGACTCACCGCGAACACCGGGGAGCTGTTTTTT. The whole variable domain, remainder taken from reference TRBV19 and TRBJ2-2, is DGGITQSPKYLFRKEGQNVTLSCEQNLNHDAMYWYRQDPGQGLRLIYYSQIVNDFQKGDIAEGYSVSREKKESFPLTVTSAQKNPTAFYLCASSSLPGLTANTGELFFGEGSRLTVL.

V gene TRBV27 combines with J gene TRBJ2-7; weak D call: TRBD1 (5 bases). The CDR3 consists of 13 residues. Trimming shortened V by 4 bases and J by 2 bases, and 9 bases separated the two germline ends. The germline V gene has CDR1 MNHEY and CDR2 SMNVEV (reference sequence). CDR3 in DNA: TGTGCCAGCAGTTCACAGGTTACCTACGAGCAGTACTTC. This encodes CASSSQVTYEQYF.

The chain combines TRBV3-1 (or the pseudogene TRBV3-2) with TRBJ1-6, with 9 bases aligning to TRBD1. In germline, CDR1 is LGHDT, CDR2 YNNKEL (reference sequence). This CDR3 comprises 16 residues. Trimming removed 5 bases from V and 5 bases from J; junction bases left unmatched: 7. The CDR3, as DNA: TGTGCCAGCAGCAAACGGACAGGGGTCCATAATTCACCCCTCCACTTT. Translated, it gives CASSKRTGVHNSPLHF.

The rearrangement links TRBV6-5 to TRBJ1-6; TRBD1 aligns across 7 bases. V was clipped by 10 bases and J by 2 bases; unmatched bases: 8. CDR3 length equals 15 residues. From germline, CDR1 is MNHEY and CDR2 SVGAGI. The CDR3, as DNA: TGTGCCACCTCGAGGGACAGCCCCTATAATTCACCCCTCCACTTT. Amino acids: CATSRDSPYNSPLHF.

The chain employs TRBV7-9 and TRBJ1-5; the D gene is possibly TRBD1 (6 bases). There are 17 residues in the CDR3. Trimming stripped 1 base from V and 2 bases from J, with 15 bases between. The germline V gene encodes CDR1 SEHNR and CDR2 FQNEAQ (reference sequence). CDR3 sequence reads: CASSLGRGGAGNQPQHF. The CDR3 bases are TGTGCCAGCAGCTTAGGCAGGGGAGGTGCAGGCAATCAGCCCCAGCATTTT.

CDR3: CASSLGNVASTDTQYF. CDR3 coding DNA: TGTGCCAGCAGCTTAGGAAACGTTGCTAGCACAGATACGCAGTATTTT. This chain joins TRBV11-3 and TRBJ2-3; unclear D gene. The CDR3 has 16 residues. Germline CDR1 and CDR2: SGHNT and YENEEA. V lost 1 base, J lost 0 bases, and 11 bases lay in between.

This clone appeared a single time. This sequence joins TRBV11-3 and TRBJ2-2; D may match TRBD1 or TRBD2 (5 bases each). The germline gives CDR1 SGHNT, CDR2 YENEEA. This CDR3 has 14 amino acids. Trimming shortened V by 3 bases and J by 4 bases, and 9 bases separated the two germline ends. This CDR3 is CASSLRGTTGELFF. DNA for the CDR3: TGTGCCAGCAGCTTGAGAGGGACCACCGGGGAGCTGTTTTTT.

The V call is TRBV27, the J call TRBJ1-3; 9 bases map to TRBD1. Germline CDR1 reads MNHEY; CDR2 reads SMNVEV (reference sequence). Trimming removed 6 bases from V and 1 base from J; junction bases left unmatched: 4. This CDR3 comprises 15 residues. Here the CDR3 reads CASRPGTGSGNTIYF. The CDR3 region has the DNA TGTGCCAGCAGACCTGGGACAGGGTCTGGAAACACCATATATTTT.

J is TRBJ1-2 and V is TRBV6-5, with D perhaps matching TRBD1 (6 bases). This CDR3 has 13 amino acids. V lost 5 bases and J 4 bases, leaving 11 bases between the germline ends. The V gene's germline CDR1 is MNHEY and CDR2 SVGAGI. In nucleotides, the CDR3 is TGTGCCAGCAGTACAGGGAGCATCTATGGCTACACCTTC. Residues: CASSTGSIYGYTF.

This chain connects TRBV7-3 to TRBJ1-2, with a possible D match to TRBD1 (5 bases). Trimming shortened V by 5 bases and J by 4 bases, and 8 bases separated the two germline ends. The CDR3 is 12 residues long. Germline-derived CDR1 and CDR2 are SGHTA and FQGTGA. The CDR3 sequence is CASSKDSYGYTF. The CDR3 nucleotides are TGTGCCAGCAGCAAAGACAGCTATGGCTACACCTTC.

The gene calls are TRBV6-6 and TRBJ2-7, with TRBD1 as a possible D gene (6 bases). CDR1 and CDR2 from the germline V gene are MNHNY and SVGAGI (reference sequence). CDR3 length equals 12 residues. CDR3 in amino acids: CVSGVSSYEQYF. As DNA, the CDR3 is TGTGTTTCAGGGGTCAGCTCCTACGAGCAGTACTTC.

The chain links TRBV29-1 to TRBJ1-1; D not resolved. V was shortened by 6 bases and J by 0 bases, with 11 bases between the two germline ends. Germline V gene lookup returns CDR1 SQVTM and CDR2 ANQGSEA. The CDR3 runs to 13 residues. This CDR3 reads CSVARVMNTEAFF. The CDR3 coding sequence is TGCAGCGTAGCCCGAGTAATGAACACTGAAGCTTTCTTT. The full variable domain, with the rest looked up from reference TRBV29-1 and TRBJ1-1, is SAVISQKPSRDICQRGTSLTIQCQVDSQVTMMFWYRQQPGQSLTLIATANQGSEATYESGFVIDKFPISRPNLTFSTLTVSNMSPEDSSIYLCSVARVMNTEAFFGQGTRLTVV.

The chain carries TRBV7-9 and TRBJ2-7; D is perhaps TRBD2 (5 bases). The CDR3 covers 15 residues. Germline V CDR1 and CDR2: SEHNR, FQNEAQ (reference sequence). Trimming cost V 5 bases and J 2 bases, with 16 bases left between them. CDR3 coding DNA: TGTGCCAGCAGCCCCCAGGTTGCGGGCACCTACGAGCAGTACTTC. Translation: CASSPQVAGTYEQYF.

This clone was recorded once. The chain has TRBV7-9 and TRBJ1-2, with D maybe TRBD1 (5 bases). CDR1 and CDR2 (germline): SEHNR, FQNEAQ (reference sequence). This CDR3 is built from 15 residues. Trimming took off 7 bases at V and 0 bases at J, with 15 bases between the two ends. This CDR3 is CASTSLGRPNYGYTF. The CDR3 nucleotides are TGTGCCAGCACCTCTCTGGGGCGTCCTAACTATGGCTACACCTTC.